This TCR beta chain appears in the sequencing data of a study of blood T cell repertoires in COVID-19. Authors' processing steps: Cell counts per sample came from amplifying reference gene primers. Produced via immunoSEQ multiplex PCR; TCRdb's table is partial and in-frame only. V, J and clone size reflect that table, while D and trimming were determined from the DNA. The table has 200,000 to 300,000 clones, around 90% seen once; the top ten hold approximately 0.7%. Germline V gene lookup returns CDR1 LGHNA and CDR2 YSLEER. V was trimmed by 0 bases and J by 1 base, leaving 12 bases between them. The CDR3 covers 16 residues.

The receptor comes from a human donor in a cohort sampled during active COVID-19. V and J are TRBV4-3 and TRBJ1-2; no firm D call. The sequenced sample consisted of peripheral blood. In nucleotides, the CDR3 is TGCGCCAGCAGCCAAGATTCCTTACGGAGTAACTATGGCTACACCTTC. Protein: CASSQDSLRSNYGYTF.